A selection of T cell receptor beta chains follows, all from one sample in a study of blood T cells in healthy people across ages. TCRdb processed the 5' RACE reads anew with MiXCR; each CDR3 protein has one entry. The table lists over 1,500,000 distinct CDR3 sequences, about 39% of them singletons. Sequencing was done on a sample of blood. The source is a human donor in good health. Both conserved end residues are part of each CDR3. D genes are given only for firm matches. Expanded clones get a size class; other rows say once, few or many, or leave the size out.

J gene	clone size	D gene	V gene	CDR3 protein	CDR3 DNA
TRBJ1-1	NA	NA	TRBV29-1	CNVSEVRAFF	TGCAACGTCTCCGAGGTGCGGGCTTTCTTT
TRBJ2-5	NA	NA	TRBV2	CASSEKDRMETQYF	TGTGCCAGCAGTGAGAAAGATAGGATGGAGACCCAGTACTTC
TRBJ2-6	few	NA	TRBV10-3	CAITDSSGANVLTF	TGTGCCATCACCGACAGCTCTGGGGCCAACGTCCTGACTTTC
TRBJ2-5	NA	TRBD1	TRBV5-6	CASSFGSRGLGETQYF	TGTGCCAGCAGCTTCGGGTCCAGGGGGCTAGGAGAGACCCAGTACTTC
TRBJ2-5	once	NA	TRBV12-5	CASGYDPGEETQYF	TGTGCTAGTGGTTATGACCCAGGGGAAGAGACCCAGTACTTC
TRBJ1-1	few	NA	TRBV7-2	CASSPRPLRGTGTEAFF	TGTGCCAGCAGCCCAAGACCTCTTAGGGGTACGGGAACTGAAGCTTTCTTT
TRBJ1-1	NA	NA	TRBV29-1	CSVGRGSGAFF	TGCAGCGTTGGCCGGGGATCGGGAGCTTTCTTT
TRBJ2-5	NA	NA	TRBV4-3	CASSQGWGGYQQETQYF	TGCGCCAGCAGCCAAGGATGGGGCGGTTACCAACAAGAGACCCAGTACTTC
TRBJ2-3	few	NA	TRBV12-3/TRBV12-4	CASSFQAASTDTRYF	TGTGCCAGCAGTTTTCAAGCGGCAAGCACAGATACGCGGTATTTT
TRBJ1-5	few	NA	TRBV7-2	CASSYGMNQPQHF	TGTGCCAGCAGCTACGGGATGAATCAGCCCCAGCATTTT
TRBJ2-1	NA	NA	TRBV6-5	CAGRNSRNEQFF	TGTGCCGGCAGAAACTCTAGGAACGAGCAGTTCTTC
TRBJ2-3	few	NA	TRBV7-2	CASSPLRVGTDTQYF	TGTGCCAGCAGCCCACTGAGGGTAGGCACAGATACGCAGTATTTT
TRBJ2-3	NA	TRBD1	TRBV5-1	CASSPGQGLPTDTQYF	TGCGCCAGCAGCCCGGGACAGGGCTTGCCCACAGATACGCAGTATTTT
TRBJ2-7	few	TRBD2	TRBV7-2	CASSQPRRGELYEQYF	TGTGCCAGCAGCCAGCCGAGGCGGGGGGAACTATACGAGCAGTACTTC
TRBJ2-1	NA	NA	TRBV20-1	CSAKNREDLNGEFF	TGCAGTGCTAAAAACAGGGAGGACCTAAACGGGGAGTTCTTC
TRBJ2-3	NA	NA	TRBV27	CASSSPGDTMEIGTQYF	TGTGCCAGCAGTTCCCCCGGGGACACCATGGAGATCGGTACGCAGTATTTT
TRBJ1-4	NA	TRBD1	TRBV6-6	CASSSRMTGITNEKLFF	TGTGCCAGCAGTTCGCGCATGACAGGGATAACTAATGAAAAACTGTTTTTT
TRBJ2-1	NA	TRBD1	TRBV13	CANSPRTGKFYNEQFF	TGTGCCAACAGCCCCCGGACAGGGAAGTTCTACAATGAGCAGTTCTTC
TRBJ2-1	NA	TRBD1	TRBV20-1	CSLRQGNMEQFF	TGCAGTCTAAGACAGGGGAACATGGAGCAGTTCTTC
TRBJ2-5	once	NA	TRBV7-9	CASSPDGRAQETQYF	TGTGCCAGCAGCCCCGACGGCAGGGCCCAAGAGACCCAGTACTTC
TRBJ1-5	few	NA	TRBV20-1	CSANYRDQPQHF	TGCAGTGCAAACTACAGGGACCAGCCCCAGCATTTT
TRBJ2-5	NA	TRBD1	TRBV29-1	CSQVTGIGETQYF	TGCAGCCAAGTGACAGGGATAGGGGAGACCCAGTACTTC
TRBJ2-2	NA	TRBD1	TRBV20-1	CSARVGGPNTGELFF	TGCAGTGCTAGAGTAGGGGGCCCGAACACCGGGGAGCTGTTTTTT
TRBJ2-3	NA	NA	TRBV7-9	CASSPRGPDTRYF	TGTGCCAGCAGCCCACGGGGGCCAGATACGCGGTATTTT
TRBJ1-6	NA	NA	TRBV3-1	CASRKKDGSSYNSPLHF	TGTGCCAGCAGAAAAAAGGACGGGAGCTCCTATAATTCACCCCTCCACTTT
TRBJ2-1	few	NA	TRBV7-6	CASSGRSGWGAFNEQFF	TGTGCCAGCAGCGGGAGGAGTGGATGGGGGGCGTTCAATGAGCAGTTCTTC
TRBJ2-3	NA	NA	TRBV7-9	CASSARQNRDAQYF	TGTGCCAGCAGCGCCCGACAGAATAGGGATGCGCAGTATTTT
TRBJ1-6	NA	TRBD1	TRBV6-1	CASSRTGVGYNSPLHF	TGTGCCAGCAGTCGGACAGGGGTAGGGTATAATTCACCCCTCCACTTT
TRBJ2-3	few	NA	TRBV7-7	CASSRDPNTDTQYF	TGTGCTAGCAGCCGGGACCCAAACACAGATACGCAGTATTTT
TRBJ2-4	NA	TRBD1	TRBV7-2	CASSSLDRGKNIQYF	TGTGCCAGCAGCTCTTTAGACAGGGGCAAAAACATTCAGTACTTC
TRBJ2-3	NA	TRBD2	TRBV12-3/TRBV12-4	CASSLRRGGRPTDTQYF	TGTGCCAGCAGTTTAAGGCGGGGGGGCCGTCCCACAGATACGCAGTATTTT
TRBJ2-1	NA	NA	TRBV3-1	CASSPRRGAWNEQFF	TGTGCCAGCAGCCCCCGGCGAGGGGCGTGGAATGAGCAGTTCTTC
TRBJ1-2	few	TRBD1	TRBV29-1	CSVEFSDRIGYTF	TGCAGCGTTGAATTCTCGGACAGGATTGGCTACACCTTC
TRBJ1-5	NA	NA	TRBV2	CASGKTGSNQPQHF	TGTGCCAGCGGGAAGACAGGTTCTAATCAGCCCCAGCATTTT
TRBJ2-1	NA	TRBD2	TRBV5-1	CASSPNGGMRNEQFF	TGCGCCAGCAGCCCAAACGGGGGGATGAGGAATGAGCAGTTCTTC
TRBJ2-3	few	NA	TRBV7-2	CASSSVPQDTQYF	TGTGCCAGCAGCTCGGTACCACAGGATACGCAGTATTTT
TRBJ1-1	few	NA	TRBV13	CASSFINQGWHTEAFF	TGTGCCAGCAGCTTTATCAATCAGGGTTGGCACACTGAAGCTTTCTTT
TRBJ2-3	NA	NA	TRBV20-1	CSARGRPSRNTDTQYF	TGCAGTGCTAGAGGACGACCATCCAGAAACACAGATACGCAGTATTTT
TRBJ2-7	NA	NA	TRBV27	CASSARTAAYEQYF	TGTGCCAGCAGTGCAAGGACAGCCGCCTACGAGCAGTACTTC
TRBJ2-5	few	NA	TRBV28	CASSFRDTKETQYF	TGTGCCAGCAGTTTTCGGGACACCAAAGAGACCCAGTACTTC
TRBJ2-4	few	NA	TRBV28	CASSPTLLAGYF	TGTGCCAGCAGTCCGACACTCTTGGCAGGGTACTTC
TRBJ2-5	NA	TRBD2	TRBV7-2	CASSYSGGARETQYF	TGTGCCAGCAGCTATAGCGGGGGGGCACGGGAGACCCAGTACTTC
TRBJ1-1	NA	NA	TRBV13	CASSLGQIPMNTEAFF	TGTGCCAGCAGCTTGGGCCAGATACCCATGAACACTGAAGCTTTCTTT